The 27 T cell receptor beta chains given below trace back to one sample, sequenced in a study of CD8 T cells in ankylosing spondylitis. TCRdb itself ran the 5' RACE reads through MiXCR, one entry per CDR3 protein. The profile covers about 150,000 distinct CDR3 sequences, with around 7.9% appearing a single time and over 10% taken by the ten largest. Material: blood, either unsorted or a sorted T cell fraction (not recorded which). The source of these receptors is a female donor with ankylosing spondylitis or in good health (not recorded which).

This clonotype was counted many times. This chain connects TRBV20-1 to TRBJ1-1; TRBD1 might be the D (6 bases). The V and J ends lost 0 bases and 6 bases respectively, with 14 bases between them. CDR1 is DFQATT and CDR2 is SNEGSKA in the germline V gene (reference sequence). This CDR3 is built from 14 residues. CDR3 DNA sequence: TGCAGTGCTAGAGATCGTGAAGGGGGGCCTGAAGCTTTCTTT. It yields the protein CSARDREGGPEAFF.

This clonotype was counted ten times or more. The chain carries TRBV12-3 or TRBV12-4 and TRBJ2-7; D uncertain. V was shortened by 5 bases and J by 6 bases, with 14 bases between the two germline ends. This CDR3 contains 13 residues. The CDR3 region has the DNA TGTGCCAGCAGTCCGATAGGCCGTGGCGAGCAGTACTTC. Its translation: CASSPIGRGEQYF.

This clonotype was seen at least ten times. V is TRBV30 and J is TRBJ1-1; D perhaps matches TRBD1 (6 bases). CDR1 and CDR2 (germline): GTSNPN, SVGIG (reference sequence). The CDR3 length is 14 residues. With 3 bases removed from V and 1 base from J, the gap between germline ends came to 12 bases. The CDR3, as DNA: TGTGCCTGGAGGGCCGGGACACCGAACACTGAAGCTTTCTTT. Protein sequence: CAWRAGTPNTEAFF.

The table lists this clonotype with many counts. This chain connects TRBV7-2 to TRBJ2-3; a possible D gene is TRBD1 (6 bases). There are 14 residues in the CDR3. From germline, CDR1 is SGHTA and CDR2 FQGNSA. The V end lost 1 base, the J end lost 5 bases, and 10 bases lay between the germline ends. CDR3 in amino acids: CASSLVGAGDTQYF. The CDR3 coding sequence is TGTGCCAGCAGCTTAGTGGGGGCCGGAGATACGCAGTATTTT. The variable domain in full, with the rest retrieved from reference TRBV7-2 and TRBJ2-3, is GAGVSQSPSNKVTEKGKDVELRCDPISGHTALYWYRQSLGQGLEFLIYFQGNSAPDKSGLPSDRFSAERTGGSVSTLTIQRTQQEDSAVYLCASSLVGAGDTQYFGPGTRLTVL.

The sample holds many counts of this clonotype. The chain links TRBV12-3 or TRBV12-4 to TRBJ2-7, with a possible D match to TRBD2 (6 bases). This CDR3 comprises 15 residues. Trimming took off 7 bases at V and 3 bases at J, with 19 bases between the two ends. The DNA for the CDR3 is TGTGCCAGCACTCAATACGGGGGAATTAACTACGAGCAGTACTTC. Protein: CASTQYGGINYEQYF.

This clonotype has only one observation. A single base separates this from a much larger clone, so it may be a read error. The V and J genes are TRBV7-2 and TRBJ2-1, with 10 bases that match TRBD2. Germline lookup yields CDR1 SGHTA and CDR2 FQGNSA. The CDR3 runs to 12 residues. This CDR3 is CVSSGGEYEQFF. In DNA, the CDR3 is TGTGTCAGCAGCGGGGGGGAATATGAGCAGTTCTTC.

As concerns this clonotype: This may be a read error, as it is one base from a much larger clone. The chain links TRBV20-1 to TRBJ2-1; D tentatively reads TRBD1 or TRBD2 (5 bases each). The CDR3 runs to 16 residues. The germline V gene has CDR1 DFQATT and CDR2 SNEGSKA (reference sequence). This CDR3 reads CSARDFGAEGYNKQFF. Here the CDR3 DNA reads TGCAGTGCTAGAGACTTCGGGGCAGAGGGGTACAATAAGCAGTTCTTC.

There are many counts of this clonotype. V and J are TRBV5-6 and TRBJ2-3; 7 bases map to TRBD1. The germline gives CDR1 SGHDT, CDR2 YYEEEE. Germline trimming cut 3 bases from V and 5 bases from J; bases unmatched to any gene: 6. This CDR3 spans 14 amino acids. This CDR3 reads CASSSRQGLDTQYF. The CDR3 nucleotides are TGTGCCAGCAGCTCCCGACAGGGTCTAGATACGCAGTATTTT.

This clonotype was counted many times. The rearrangement joins TRBV15 to TRBJ1-2, with D unresolved. Germline V gene data show CDR1 as LNHNV and CDR2 as YYDKDF (reference sequence). Trimming took 3 bases from V and 2 from J, leaving 4 bases between them. CDR3 size: 12 residues. CDR3 DNA: TGTGCCACCAGCAGTCAGAACTATGGCTACACCTTC. Its protein product is CATSSQNYGYTF.

In this sample, this clonotype turned up many times. The chain employs TRBV7-3 and TRBJ2-6; unclear D gene. Germline CDR1 and CDR2: SGHTA and FQGTGA. The CDR3 has 18 amino acids. V was cut by 0 bases and J by 1 base, with 13 bases left in between. For the CDR3, the DNA is TGTGCCAGCAGCTTAACCTCTCCGAAGATTTCTGGGGCCAACGTCCTGACTTTC. Residues: CASSLTSPKISGANVLTF.

This clonotype was detected ten times or more. The chain joins TRBV30 to TRBJ2-1, with 9 bases fitting TRBD2. CDR3 length: 13 amino acids. The germline CDR1 and CDR2 sequences are GTSNPN and SVGIG (reference sequence). With 3 bases clipped from V and 10 bases from J, the junction kept 7 bases outside the gene matches. The CDR3 bases are TGTGCCTGGAGGGGCGGGGGGGAGAACGAGCAGTTCTTC. This encodes CAWRGGGENEQFF.

The rearrangement joins TRBV7-9 to TRBJ2-1; a weak D match, TRBD1 (6 bases). This CDR3 region has 14 residues. V gave up 1 base and J gave up 10 bases, with 14 bases separating them. The germline V gene has CDR1 SEHNR and CDR2 FQNEAQ (reference sequence). The CDR3 here is CASSLVLDRLEQFF. For the CDR3, the DNA is TGTGCCAGCAGCTTAGTTTTGGACAGATTAGAGCAGTTCTTC.

This clonotype was seen many times. J is TRBJ1-2 and V is TRBV6-5, with TRBD1 matching over 7 bases. The CDR3 totals 12 residues. Germline-derived CDR1 and CDR2 are MNHEY and SVGAGI. V gave up 5 bases and J gave up 8 bases; unmatched junction bases: 5. The CDR3 sequence is CASSTGVMGYTF. The CDR3 nucleotides are TGTGCCAGCAGTACAGGGGTGATGGGCTACACCTTC.

This clonotype was seen ten or more times. The chain carries TRBV12-3 or TRBV12-4 and TRBJ2-1; perhaps TRBD1 as D (5 bases). The CDR3 extends over 13 amino acids. Trimming took off 8 bases at V and 3 bases at J, with 11 bases between the two ends. The CDR3 nucleotides read TGTGCCAGCGGCAGACAGCTCTACAATGAGCAGTTCTTC. Encoded protein: CASGRQLYNEQFF.

This clonotype was found many times. The germline gene is not matched at one end of the junction; a read error may be the cause. V is TRBV4-1 and J is TRBJ1-2, with D unclear. The length of the CDR3 is 16 residues. Germline loops: CDR1 MGHRA, CDR2 YSYEKL. DNA for the CDR3: TGCGCCAGCAGCAAAGAATACCCCGGGAGTAACTATGGCTACACCTTC. Its translation: CASSKEYPGSNYGYTF.

This clonotype was counted ten times or more. The rearrangement joins TRBV12-3 or TRBV12-4 to TRBJ1-5; D is ambiguous. This CDR3 comprises 14 residues. The V gene lost 5 bases and the J gene lost 3 bases, with 11 bases spanning the gap. The CDR3 spells CASSKTADNQPQHF. The CDR3 DNA sequence: TGTGCCAGCAGTAAGACGGCCGACAATCAGCCCCAGCATTTT.

The gene calls are TRBV4-1 and TRBJ2-5; 11 positions agree with TRBD1. V lost 1 base and J lost 9; bases outside the gene matches: 7. The CDR3 has 15 residues. Germline assignment: CDR1 MGHRA and CDR2 YSYEKL. The DNA for the CDR3 is TGCGCCAGCAGCCAAGGAGGACAGGGGGCGTCGGCCCAGTACTTC. It is translated as CASSQGGQGASAQYF.

This clonotype was counted ten times or more. The rearrangement joins TRBV19 to TRBJ2-3, with a tentative D call TRBD1 (5 bases). Between the trimmed V and J ends, which lost 3 bases and 1 base, there was a span of 14 bases. Germline V gene data show CDR1 as LNHDA and CDR2 as SQIVND (reference sequence). This CDR3 is built from 16 residues. This chain's CDR3 is CASSIGAGIGTDTQYF. The CDR3 coding sequence is TGTGCCAGTAGTATCGGTGCAGGGATTGGCACAGATACGCAGTATTTT.

At least ten counts were recorded for this clonotype. The chain couples TRBV7-2 to TRBJ2-1; possibly TRBD2 for D (7 bases). Germline CDR1 reads SGHTA; CDR2 reads FQGNSA. The CDR3 totals 17 residues. The ends were cut back, 4 bases at V and 9 bases at J, with 25 bases in the middle. The CDR3 sequence is CASSSGGGGFTPIEQFF. Written as DNA, the CDR3 is TGTGCCAGCAGCTCTGGAGGGGGGGGGTTTACCCCCATTGAGCAGTTCTTC.

This clonotype has a count of ten or more. V is TRBV19 and J is TRBJ2-4, with D possibly being TRBD1 or TRBD2 (5 bases each). Trimming pared 9 bases from V and 0 bases from J, leaving 15 bases between. This CDR3 has 15 amino acids. Germline V gene data show CDR1 as LNHDA and CDR2 as SQIVND (reference sequence). As DNA, the CDR3 is TGTGCCAGACTCAAGGGGAGACTAGCCAAAAACATTCAGTACTTC. The encoded protein is CARLKGRLAKNIQYF.

This clonotype has ten or more counts. The chain employs TRBV4-2 and TRBJ2-1; D is ambiguous. Germline loops: CDR1 LGHNA, CDR2 YNFKEQ. Deletions cut 0 bases from V and 7 bases from J, with 13 bases between. The CDR3 sequence is 15 residues long. CDR3 amino acids: CASSQDLGSKNEQFF. In nucleotides, the CDR3 is TGTGCCAGCAGCCAAGATCTGGGGTCGAAGAATGAGCAGTTCTTC.

This clonotype was observed many times. The chain couples TRBV24-1 to TRBJ2-1; the D call may be TRBD1 or TRBD2 (5 bases each). Trimming took off 3 bases at V and 5 bases at J, with 13 bases between the two ends. Germline V gene lookup returns CDR1 KGHDR and CDR2 SFDVKD. The CDR3 extends over 15 amino acids. The CDR3 spells CATSDGTRLNNEQFF. In DNA form, the CDR3 reads TGTGCCACCAGTGATGGGACGCGACTTAACAATGAGCAGTTCTTC.

This clonotype came up a few times. The gene calls are TRBV7-6 and TRBJ2-7, with D perhaps matching TRBD1 (5 bases). V was shortened by 1 base and J by 0 bases, with 10 bases between the two germline ends. Germline V gene sequence: CDR1 SGHVS, CDR2 FNYEAQ. The CDR3 is 15 amino acids. DNA for the CDR3: TGTGCCAGCAGCTTAGACAGGACACGCTCCTACGAGCAGTACTTC. It specifies CASSLDRTRSYEQYF. The whole variable domain, filled in from reference TRBV7-6 and TRBJ2-7, reads GAGVSQSPRYKVTKRGQDVALRCDPISGHVSLYWYRQALGQGPEFLTYFNYEAQQDKSGLPNDRFSAERPEGSISTLTIQRTEQRDSAMYRCASSLDRTRSYEQYFGPGTRLTVT.

This clonotype was detected many times. The chain is built from TRBV5-1 and TRBJ2-1; TRBD2 matches 8 bases. The V gene's germline CDR1 is SGHRS and CDR2 YFSETQ. The CDR3 contains 16 residues. Losses at the gene ends were 0 bases for V and 1 base for J; bases not matched to a gene: 3. The CDR3 loop is CASSLGGLGSYNEQFF. The CDR3 coding sequence is TGCGCCAGCAGCTTGGGGGGACTAGGGTCCTACAATGAGCAGTTCTTC.

This clonotype was recorded at least ten times. For the CDR3, the DNA is TGTGCCAGCAGTTACGGGACTAGCGGGGGCTACGAGCAGTACTTC. This translates into CASSYGTSGGYEQYF. J is TRBJ2-7 and V is TRBV6-2 or TRBV6-3; the match to TRBD2 covers 14 bases. The junction had 0 bases not matched to a gene; V was cut back by 2 bases and J by 3 bases. The germline gives CDR1 MNHEY, CDR2 SVGEGT. The CDR3 runs to 15 residues.

This clonotype was counted ten times or more. The chain carries TRBV6-1 and TRBJ1-1; no clear D gene. Germline V lookup: CDR1 MNHNS, CDR2 SASEGT. The V and J ends lost 4 bases and 3 bases respectively, with 12 bases between them. The CDR3 extends over 14 amino acids. The CDR3, as DNA: TGTGCCAGCAGTGTCGGCGGGAGTTACACTGAAGCTTTCTTT. Translation: CASSVGGSYTEAFF.

This clonotype was observed a few times. V usage is TRBV18 and J usage is TRBJ2-5; 7 bases fit TRBD1. J lost 0 bases, V lost 2 bases, and 12 bases had no gene match. The V gene's germline CDR1 is KGHSH and CDR2 LQKENI. The CDR3 totals 18 residues. The CDR3 is CASSPFRGGTGDQETQYF. CDR3 nucleotide sequence: TGTGCCAGCTCACCATTCCGAGGAGGAACAGGGGACCAAGAGACCCAGTACTTC.